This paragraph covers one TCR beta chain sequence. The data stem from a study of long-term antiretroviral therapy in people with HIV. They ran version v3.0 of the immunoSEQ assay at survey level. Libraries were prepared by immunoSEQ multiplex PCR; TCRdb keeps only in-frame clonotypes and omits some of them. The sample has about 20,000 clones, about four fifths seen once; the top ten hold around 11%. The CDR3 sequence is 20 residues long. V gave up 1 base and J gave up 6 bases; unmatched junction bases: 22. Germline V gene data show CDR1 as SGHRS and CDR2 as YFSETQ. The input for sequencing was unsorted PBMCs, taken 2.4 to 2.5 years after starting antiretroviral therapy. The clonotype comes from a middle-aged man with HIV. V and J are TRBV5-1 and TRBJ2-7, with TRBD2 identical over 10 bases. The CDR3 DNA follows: TGCGCCAGCAGCTTGTTCCTAGCGGGAGCCAAAGGGTTGTCGTCGGGCGAGCAGTACTTC. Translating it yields CASSLFLAGAKGLSSGEQYF.